A selection of T cell receptor beta chains follows, all from one sample in a study of shared clonotypes between healthy human individuals. Assay: immunoSEQ multiplex PCR; the TCRdb copy retains only in-frame clones and omits some. The sample lists about 2.1 million clones, 93% occurring once. The sequenced material came from naive CD8+ T cells from PBMCs. The receptor set was obtained from a man aged 18 to 35 in good health. Some clones in this sample may be carry-over from other donors' samples. The CDR3 runs from the conserved cysteine through the conserved F or W. The D gene is left open where the match is weak. Only some rows state a clone size, as once, few, many or a class for expanded clones.

>.|TRBJ2-2|.|TRBV27
TGTGCCAGCAGGGGAGGCCCTGGATCCGGGGAGCTGTTTTTT
CASRGGPGSGELFF
>.|TRBJ2-5|TRBD2|TRBV29-1
TGCAGCGTTGTCTTTCTTGCTAGCGGGAGGATACAAGAGACCCAGTACTTC
CSVVFLASGRIQETQYF
>.|TRBJ1-1|.|TRBV11-2
TGTGCCAGCAGCCTGAACGTGGGGAACACTGAAGCTTTCTTT
CASSLNVGNTEAFF
>.|TRBJ2-1|TRBD2|TRBV7-9
TGTGCCAGCAGCCCAGCGGGACTAGCGGGATGGGATGAGCAGTTCTTC
CASSPAGLAGWDEQFF
>.|TRBJ1-1|TRBD1|TRBV2
TGTGCCAGCAGTGGGGGACAGTTGAACACTGAAGCTTTCTTT
CASSGGQLNTEAFF
>.|TRBJ2-7|TRBD2|TRBV5-5
TGTGCCAGCAGACCCGGACTAGCGGAGGCCTACGAGCAGTACTTC
CASRPGLAEAYEQYF
>.|TRBJ2-6|TRBD1|TRBV28
TGTGCCAGCAGTTCCGGGACAGGGATCTCTGGGGCCAACGTCCTGACTTTC
CASSSGTGISGANVLTF
>.|TRBJ2-2|TRBD2|TRBV19
TGTGCCAGTAGTATATGGCTAGCGGGAGGGCCCGTGAACACCGGGGAGCTGTTTTTT
CASSIWLAGGPVNTGELFF
>.|TRBJ1-4|TRBD1|TRBV5-1
TGCGCCAGCAGCTCCACACGGACAGGATCTAATGAAAAACTGTTTTTT
CASSSTRTGSNEKLFF
>.|TRBJ1-4|.|TRBV9
TGTGCCAGCAGCACGGACGGTTCTAATGAAAAACTGTTTTTT
CASSTDGSNEKLFF
>.|TRBJ1-2|.|TRBV29-1
TGCAGCGTTGATGGGGCAGACACCCGGGGCTATGGCTACACCTTC
CSVDGADTRGYGYTF
>.|TRBJ2-5|.|TRBV7-8
TGTGCCAGCGCGAGTGTTTGGGAGACCCAGTACTTC
CASASVWETQYF
>few|TRBJ2-5|TRBD2|TRBV27
TGTGCCAGCAGGGGGACTAGCGGAGAGACCCAGTACTTC
CASRGTSGETQYF
>.|TRBJ2-5|.|TRBV28
TGTGCCAGCAGTTTGAATCCCAGTGAGACCCAGTACTTC
CASSLNPSETQYF
>.|TRBJ2-7|.|TRBV2
TGTGCCAGCAATTCTAGTCCCTACGAGCAGTACTTC
CASNSSPYEQYF
>.|TRBJ1-1|.|TRBV7-9
TGTGCCAGCAGCGGGGTCATTCGTAGTCGGGGTGAAGCTTTCTTT
CASSGVIRSRGEAFF
>.|TRBJ2-4|.|TRBV19
TGTGCCAGTAGTTCCGGACTGGAATTAGCCAAAAACATTCAGTACTTC
CASSSGLELAKNIQYF
>.|TRBJ2-7|.|TRBV9
TGTGCCAGCAGCGTAGACCCCACGTACGAGCAGTACTTC
CASSVDPTYEQYF
>.|TRBJ2-7|TRBD1|TRBV7-9
TGTGCCAGCAGCTTAGACAGGGGCTACTCCTACGAGCAGTACTTC
CASSLDRGYSYEQYF
>once|TRBJ2-1|TRBD2|TRBV11-2
TGTGCCAGCAGCCGACTAGCACCGAGCTCCTACAATGAGCAGTTCTTC
CASSRLAPSSYNEQFF
>.|TRBJ2-6|TRBD1|TRBV5-1
TGCGCCAGCAGCTTCGGACAGGCAACCGGGGCCAACGTCCTGACTTTC
CASSFGQATGANVLTF
>few|TRBJ1-4|.|TRBV7-9
TGTGCCAGCAGCTTCGAACCCCACCCAGCCGGAAAACTGTTTTTT
CASSFEPHPAGKLFF
>.|TRBJ2-1|TRBD1|TRBV7-9
TGTGCCAGCAGCTTCCCTCGACAGGGGTGGAATGAGCAGTTCTTC
CASSFPRQGWNEQFF
>.|TRBJ2-1|.|TRBV27
TGTGCCAGCAGTGACCGGGAGACGCTCTCCAGGAGTGGCTACAATGAGCAGTTCTTC
CASSDRETLSRSGYNEQFF
>.|TRBJ2-7|TRBD1|TRBV19
TGTGCCACCTCGAACAGGGGTCCCTACGAGCAGTACTTC
CATSNRGPYEQYF
>.|TRBJ2-7|TRBD1|TRBV5-1
TGCGCCAGCAGCGTCGGGACAGGGGGATCCTACGAGCAGTACTTC
CASSVGTGGSYEQYF
>once|TRBJ2-7|.|TRBV25-1
TGTGCCAGCAGTTCCCGCAGGTCTACCTACGAGCAGTACTTC
CASSSRRSTYEQYF
>few|TRBJ1-5|.|TRBV19
TGTGCCACTCGGGGAGGGGGGCAGCCCCAGCATTTT
CATRGGGQPQHF
>.|TRBJ1-2|.|TRBV9
TGTGCCAGCAGCGTAGCTATCGGGAATGGCTACACCTTC
CASSVAIGNGYTF
>.|TRBJ2-7|.|TRBV28
TGTGCCAGTCGTACTCGGGAGCAGCTCGAGCAGTACTTC
CASRTREQLEQYF
>.|TRBJ1-2|.|TRBV5-4
TGTGCCAGCAGCTTAAGACAGCTCTATGGCTACACCTTC
CASSLRQLYGYTF
>once|TRBJ2-1|.|TRBV7-8
TGTGCCAGCAGCCTAGCTGGATCCGCGGTCAATGAGCAGTTCTTC
CASSLAGSAVNEQFF
>.|TRBJ2-5|.|TRBV27
TGTGCCAGCATCGATAAAAGGGGGACGCTTCAAGAGACCCAGTACTTC
CASIDKRGTLQETQYF
>once|TRBJ2-3|.|TRBV29-1
TGCAGCGTGGCCCCCGGGCCTCGATCAGATACGCAGTATTTT
CSVAPGPRSDTQYF
>.|TRBJ2-1|TRBD1|TRBV2
TGTGCCAGCAGTATCCAAAAAGGGACAGGGCGCTACAATGAGCAGTTCTTC
CASSIQKGTGRYNEQFF
>.|TRBJ2-1|TRBD2|TRBV11-2
TGTGCCAGCAGCTTAGTGGGAGGGGCCCATGAGCAGTTCTTC
CASSLVGGAHEQFF
>.|TRBJ1-5|.|TRBV30
TGTGCCTGGAGTGTTGGTAGCAATCAGCCCCAGCATTTT
CAWSVGSNQPQHF
>.|TRBJ2-7|.|TRBV5-1
TGCGCCAGCAGCTTGGACCTTCTTGGCAACTACGAGCAGTACTTC
CASSLDLLGNYEQYF
>.|TRBJ2-2|.|TRBV11-3
TGTGCCAGCAGTGGTACGGACGGGAACACCGGGGAGCTGTTTTTT
CASSGTDGNTGELFF
>.|TRBJ1-5|.|TRBV6-4
TGTGCCAGCAGCCCGAGGGCAGGGGCAAAGTATAGCAATCAGCCCCAGCATTTT
CASSPRAGAKYSNQPQHF
>.|TRBJ1-1|.|TRBV15
TGTGCCACCAGCAGACCCCCAGGGAACACTGAAGCTTTCTTT
CATSRPPGNTEAFF
>once|TRBJ2-7|TRBD2|TRBV28
TGTGCCAGCAGCGGGAGGATCTACGAGCAGTACTTC
CASSGRIYEQYF